Here is one T cell receptor beta chain with its context. The target antigen is unknown. TCRdb's table, derived via immunoSEQ multiplex PCR, lists solely in-frame clones and lacks some. The data hold about 480,000 clones, with around 88% observed a single time. These data are taken from a study of Ad26.COV2.S vaccination and SARS-CoV-2 variants. Study-level points and caveats: Substantial breadth was reported for post-vaccination spike-specific CD8+ and CD4+ T cells.

Noted treatment: 15 to 20 received Ad26.COV2.S at low or high dose, single or two shots; a few received placebo; per-sample allocation not given. It was on day 63 after the first vaccine or placebo injection that samples were taken. This CDR3 spans 13 amino acids. Per germline, CDR1 SGDLS and CDR2 YYNGEE. V was pared by 7 bases and J by 1 base, with 9 bases between. The chain joins TRBV9 to TRBJ2-4; TRBD2 is a possible D gene (7 bases). The sample consisted of peripheral blood, taken in a trial of Ad26.COV2.S vaccine versus placebo. The TCR sequence derives from a person aged 18-60 years who received the Ad26.COV2.S COVID-19 vaccine or a placebo. The CDR3 loop reads CASGGAAKNIQYF. In DNA, the CDR3 is TGTGCCAGCGGGGGGGCGGCCAAAAACATTCAGTACTTC.